This TCR beta chain was identified in a study of T cell responses to AZD1222 COVID-19 vaccine. The overall study: Some second doses came at about 4 weeks and others at about 12 weeks; these were pooled.

Germline CDR1 and CDR2: SGHRS and YFSETQ. V gave up 4 bases and J gave up 3 bases, with 10 bases separating them. The CDR3 extends over 13 amino acids. Study results and limitations: The donors showed a predominance of white British ancestry and of females, with possible underestimation of clonal diversity. The study found vaccine-associated CD4 TCRs spanning spike, dominant at 160-218 and 743-854.

Sequenced by immunoSEQ multiplex PCR; TCRdb stores in-frame clones only, minus some. The profile shows roughly 60,000 clones, 80% to 90% of them singletons. Notes on this clone: Its antigen is as yet unknown.

Sequenced here: peripheral blood, sampled on day 0 of AZD1222 vaccination. The sequence derives from an adult in good health. The rearrangement uses TRBV5-1 and TRBJ1-2, with a weak D call TRBD1 (6 bases). The CDR3 spells CASSLRQDYGYTF. In DNA form, the CDR3 reads TGCGCCAGCAGCCTCCGACAGGACTATGGCTACACCTTC.